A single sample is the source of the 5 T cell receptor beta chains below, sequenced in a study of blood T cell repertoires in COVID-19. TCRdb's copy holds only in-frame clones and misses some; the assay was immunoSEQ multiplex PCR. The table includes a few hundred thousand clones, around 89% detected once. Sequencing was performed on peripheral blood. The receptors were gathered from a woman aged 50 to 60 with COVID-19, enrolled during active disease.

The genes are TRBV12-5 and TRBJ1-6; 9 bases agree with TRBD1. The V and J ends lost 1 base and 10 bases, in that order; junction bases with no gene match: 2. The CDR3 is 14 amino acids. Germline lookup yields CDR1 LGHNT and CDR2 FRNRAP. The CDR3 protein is CASGLGTGVSPLHF. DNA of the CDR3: TGTGCTAGTGGTTTGGGGACAGGGGTCTCACCCCTCCACTTT. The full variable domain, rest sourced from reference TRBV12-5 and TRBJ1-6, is DARVTQTPRHKVTEMGQEVTMRCQPILGHNTVFWYRQTMMQGLELLAYFRNRAPLDDSGMPKDRFSAEMPDATLATLKIQPSEPRDSAVYFCASGLGTGVSPLHFGNGTRLTVT.

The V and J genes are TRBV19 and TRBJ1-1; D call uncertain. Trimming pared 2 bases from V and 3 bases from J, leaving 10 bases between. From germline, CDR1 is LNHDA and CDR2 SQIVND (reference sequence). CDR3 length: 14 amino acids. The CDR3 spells CASSIWSGDTEAFF. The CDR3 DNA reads TGTGCCAGTAGTATATGGTCGGGAGACACTGAAGCTTTCTTT.

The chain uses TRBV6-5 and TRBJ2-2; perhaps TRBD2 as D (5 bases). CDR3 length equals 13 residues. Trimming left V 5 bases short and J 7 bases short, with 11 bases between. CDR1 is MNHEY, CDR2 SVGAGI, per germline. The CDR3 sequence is CASSPPEVGELFF. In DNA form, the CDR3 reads TGTGCCAGCAGTCCCCCGGAGGTCGGGGAGCTGTTTTTT.

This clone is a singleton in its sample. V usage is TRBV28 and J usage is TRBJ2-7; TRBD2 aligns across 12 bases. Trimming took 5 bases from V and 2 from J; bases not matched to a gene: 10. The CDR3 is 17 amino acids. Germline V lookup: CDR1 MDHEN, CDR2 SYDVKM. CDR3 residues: CASSTTWTSGVPYEQYF. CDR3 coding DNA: TGTGCCAGCAGTACGACTTGGACTAGCGGGGTCCCCTACGAGCAGTACTTC.

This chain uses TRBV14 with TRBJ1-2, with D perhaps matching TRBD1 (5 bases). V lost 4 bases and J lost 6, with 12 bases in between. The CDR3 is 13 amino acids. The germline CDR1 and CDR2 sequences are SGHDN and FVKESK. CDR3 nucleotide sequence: TGTGCCAGCAGCCCGGGGGGTCCCAATGGCTACACCTTC. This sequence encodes CASSPGGPNGYTF.